What follows are 19 T cell receptor beta chains derived from one specimen sequenced in a study of response to subunit inactivated influenza vaccine. TCRdb reprocessed the RT-PCR reads with MiXCR, giving one entry per CDR3 protein. Of fewer than 600,000 distinct CDR3 sequences listed, 6% to 9% are singletons. The sequences come from PBMCs from blood, collected roughly 24 months after vaccination. Receptors were obtained from a man between 45 and 75 years old who received an inactivated influenza vaccine.

The chain is built from TRBV11-2 and TRBJ1-2; D ambiguous. The V gene's germline CDR1 is SGHAT and CDR2 FQNNGV. CDR3 size: 13 residues. V lost 3 bases and J 4 bases, leaving 9 bases between the germline ends. CDR3 loop: CASSFDGSYGYTF. CDR3 nucleotide sequence: TGTGCCAGCAGCTTTGACGGATCCTATGGCTACACCTTC.

This clonotype was detected a few times. The chain combines TRBV9 with TRBJ2-2, with a weak D call TRBD1 (7 bases). The CDR3 covers 15 residues. Trimming took 3 bases from V and 7 from J, leaving 16 bases between them. CDR1 is SGDLS and CDR2 is YYNGEE in the germline V gene. The CDR3 here is CASSAQGGNLGELFF. In nucleotides, the CDR3 is TGTGCCAGCAGCGCCCAGGGGGGCAATCTCGGGGAGCTGTTTTTT.

The genes are TRBV29-1 and TRBJ2-5, with 9 bases that match TRBD1. The CDR3 covers 12 residues. The trim removed 6 bases at V and 5 bases at J, leaving 4 bases unmatched. CDR1 is SQVTM and CDR2 is ANQGSEA in the germline V gene. The CDR3 DNA is TGCAGCGTACCGACAGGGGGGGAGACCCAGTACTTC. This gives the protein CSVPTGGETQYF.

This clonotype was seen many times. The CDR3 reads CASSVDGLARETQYF. The CDR3 DNA is TGTGCCAGCAGCGTAGACGGACTAGCGAGGGAGACCCAGTACTTC. The genes are TRBV9 and TRBJ2-5, with TRBD2 matching over 9 bases. The CDR3 covers 15 residues. Trimming removed 0 bases from V and 5 bases from J; junction bases left unmatched: 5. CDR1 is SGDLS and CDR2 is YYNGEE in the germline V gene.

This chain connects TRBV6-1 to TRBJ2-1; 8 nucleotides match TRBD2. Germline V gene lookup returns CDR1 MNHNS and CDR2 SASEGT. V shed 5 bases, J shed 9 bases, and the junction held 12 bases outside the gene matches. The CDR3 is 15 amino acids. The CDR3 DNA follows: TGTGCCAGCAGTCCGAGCGGGAGTTACGCGGCTGAGCAGTTCTTC. As protein: CASSPSGSYAAEQFF.

The gene calls are TRBV30 and TRBJ2-1; tentatively, D is TRBD1 (6 bases). The CDR3 contains 13 residues. Germline-derived CDR1 and CDR2 are GTSNPN and SVGIG (reference sequence). The V and J ends lost 4 bases and 3 bases respectively, with 10 bases between them. CDR3 residues: CAWIRDIYNEQFF. The CDR3 DNA is TGTGCCTGGATCCGGGACATCTACAATGAGCAGTTCTTC.

V is TRBV6-2 or TRBV6-3 and J is TRBJ2-5, with D unclear. CDR1 and CDR2 (germline): MNHEY, SVGEGT. The V gene lost 0 bases and the J gene lost 5 bases, with 10 bases spanning the gap. This CDR3 is 14 amino acids long. The CDR3 reads CASSYSLSPETQYF. The CDR3 nucleotides are TGTGCCAGCAGTTACTCCCTAAGCCCGGAGACCCAGTACTTC.

The V gene is TRBV9, the J gene TRBJ2-1; D call uncertain. Trimming removed 0 bases at V and 9 bases at J, with 7 bases between. CDR1 and CDR2 (germline): SGDLS, YYNGEE. The CDR3 spans 12 residues. The CDR3, as DNA: TGTGCCAGCAGCGTAGACGCAGGTGAGCAGTTCTTC. It encodes CASSVDAGEQFF.

This clonotype was seen a handful of times. The rearrangement uses TRBV6-5 and TRBJ2-7; D ambiguous. This CDR3 has 16 residues. The ends were cut back, 2 bases at V and 2 bases at J, with 16 bases in the middle. Germline lookup yields CDR1 MNHEY and CDR2 SVGAGI. Here the CDR3 DNA reads TGTGCCAGCAGTTACCCCTCTGGGGAAGGGCCCTACGAGCAGTACTTC. Translating gives CASSYPSGEGPYEQYF.

In the case of this clonotype: A much larger clone is a single base away; this may be a read error. This chain joins TRBV12-3 or TRBV12-4 and TRBJ1-5, with 7 bases matching TRBD1. The length of the CDR3 is 13 residues. Losses at the gene ends were 6 bases for V and 3 bases for J; bases not matched to a gene: 2. CDR3 sequence: CASRQGNNQPQHF. CDR3 in DNA: TGTGCCAGCAGACAGGGGAACAATCAGCCCCAGCATTTT.

This clonotype turned up a few times. The chain has TRBV5-1 and TRBJ1-1; D unclear. Germline V gene data show CDR1 as SGHRS and CDR2 as YFSETQ. The CDR3 extends over 14 amino acids. Trimming took 0 bases from V and 2 from J, leaving 8 bases between them. DNA of the CDR3: TGCGCCAGCAGCTTGGACAGCTCTAACACTGAAGCTTTCTTT. It codes for CASSLDSSNTEAFF.

The rearrangement joins TRBV4-1 to TRBJ1-4; D unclear. Germline V gene sequence: CDR1 MGHRA, CDR2 YSYEKL. The V gene lost 2 bases and the J gene lost 0 bases, with 10 bases spanning the gap. CDR3 length: 16 amino acids. The CDR3 region is CASSQSMGSTNEKLFF. In DNA form, the CDR3 reads TGCGCCAGCAGCCAATCTATGGGCTCAACTAATGAAAAACTGTTTTTT.

V usage is TRBV29-1 and J usage is TRBJ2-3; no clear D gene. V gave up 5 bases and J gave up 2 bases, with 14 bases separating them. The CDR3 runs to 14 residues. Germline CDR1 SQVTM, CDR2 ANQGSEA. CDR3 sequence reads: CSVLASVYTDTQYF. The CDR3, as DNA: TGCAGCGTTTTGGCCAGCGTGTACACAGATACGCAGTATTTT.

This clonotype has a count of ten or more. The chain has TRBV7-8 and TRBJ1-3, with no clear D. Germline-derived CDR1 and CDR2 are SGHVS and FQNEAQ. With 9 bases removed from V and 0 bases from J, the gap between germline ends came to 9 bases. This CDR3 is 13 amino acids long. The DNA of the CDR3 is TGTGCCAGTAGGAGTCACTCTGGAAACACCATATATTTT. It codes for CASRSHSGNTIYF.

This clonotype was seen repeatedly, ten times or more. The gene calls are TRBV2 and TRBJ1-6, with D perhaps TRBD1 (5 bases). This CDR3 contains 16 residues. Germline CDR1 is SNHLY and CDR2 is FYNNEI. Trimming took off 6 bases at V and 0 bases at J, with 12 bases between the two ends. The CDR3 sequence is CASRGQDSSYNSPLHF. CDR3 nucleotide sequence: TGTGCCAGCAGGGGGCAGGATAGCTCCTATAATTCACCCCTCCACTTT.

Only a few counts were recorded for this clonotype. The rearrangement uses TRBV5-6 and TRBJ2-3; weak D call: TRBD1 (5 bases). Trimming shortened V by 1 base and J by 0 bases, and 15 bases separated the two germline ends. The germline gives CDR1 SGHDT, CDR2 YYEEEE. The CDR3 length is 17 residues. DNA for the CDR3: TGTGCCAGCAGCTTGATAACGTCTAGGGGAAGCACAGATACGCAGTATTTT. The encoded protein is CASSLITSRGSTDTQYF.

This clonotype was detected many times. V and J are TRBV20-1 and TRBJ2-1; D is ambiguous. Looked up from germline, CDR1 is DFQATT and CDR2 is SNEGSKA (reference sequence). Trimming took off 0 bases at V and 7 bases at J, with 10 bases between the two ends. The CDR3 covers 13 residues. This CDR3 reads CSARDLNGNEQFF. The CDR3 nucleotides read TGCAGTGCTAGAGATCTAAACGGAAATGAGCAGTTCTTC.

V usage is TRBV3-1 and J usage is TRBJ2-1, with a tentative D call TRBD2 (5 bases). The CDR3 extends over 12 amino acids. From germline, CDR1 is LGHDT and CDR2 YNNKEL (reference sequence). Trimming took 3 bases from V and 11 from J, leaving 11 bases between them. CDR3 amino acids: CASSQPGDQQFF. In nucleotides, the CDR3 is TGTGCCAGCAGCCAGCCCGGGGATCAGCAGTTCTTC.

The gene calls are TRBV3-1 and TRBJ2-1; weak D call: TRBD1 (6 bases). V gave up 2 bases and J gave up 13 bases, with 12 bases separating them. The V gene's germline CDR1 is LGHDT and CDR2 YNNKEL (reference sequence). The CDR3 is made up of 12 amino acids. CDR3: CASSQTGMEQFF. The CDR3 coding sequence is TGTGCCAGCAGCCAAACAGGGATGGAACAGTTCTTC.